This T cell receptor beta chain was identified during a study of blood T cells in healthy people across ages. Per sample, at least 5.5 micrograms of total RNA were extracted. Then a second PCR, running about 6 to 11 cycles, was carried out with a sample-barcoded 5' primer and a J-beta primer mix. Every molecule of cDNA carried a tag from a template-switch adaptor with 12 random nucleotides. TCRdb reprocessed the 5' RACE reads with MiXCR, giving one entry per CDR3 protein. The sample lists hundreds of thousands of distinct CDR3 sequences; about 30% were seen once. This clonotype was counted at least ten times. The CDR3 has 14 amino acids. In germline, CDR1 is MNHEY, CDR2 SMNVEV (reference sequence). V gave up 8 bases and J gave up 5 bases; unmatched junction bases: 11.

The receptor comes from a woman of 80 years or more in good health. V and J are TRBV27 and TRBJ1-1, with 7 bases that match TRBD1. Sequencing input: blood. This chain's CDR3 is CASYSPQDRTEAFF. The CDR3 coding sequence is TGTGCCAGCTACTCCCCCCAGGACAGGACTGAAGCTTTCTTT.